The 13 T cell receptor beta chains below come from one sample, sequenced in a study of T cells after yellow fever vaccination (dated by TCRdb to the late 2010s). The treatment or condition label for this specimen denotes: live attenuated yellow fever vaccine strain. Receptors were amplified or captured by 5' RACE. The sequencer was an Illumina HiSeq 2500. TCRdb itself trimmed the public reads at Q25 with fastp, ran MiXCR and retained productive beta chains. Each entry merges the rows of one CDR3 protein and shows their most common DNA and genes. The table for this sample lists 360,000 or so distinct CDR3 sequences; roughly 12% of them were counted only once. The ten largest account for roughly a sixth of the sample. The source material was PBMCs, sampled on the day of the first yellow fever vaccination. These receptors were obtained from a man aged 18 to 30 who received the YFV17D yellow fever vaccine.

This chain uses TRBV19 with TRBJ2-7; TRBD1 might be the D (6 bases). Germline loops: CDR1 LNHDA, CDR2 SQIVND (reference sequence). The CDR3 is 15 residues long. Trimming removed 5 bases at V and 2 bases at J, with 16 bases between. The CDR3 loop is CASSVSTGPTYEQYF. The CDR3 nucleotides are TGTGCCAGTAGTGTATCGACAGGTCCAACCTACGAGCAGTACTTC.

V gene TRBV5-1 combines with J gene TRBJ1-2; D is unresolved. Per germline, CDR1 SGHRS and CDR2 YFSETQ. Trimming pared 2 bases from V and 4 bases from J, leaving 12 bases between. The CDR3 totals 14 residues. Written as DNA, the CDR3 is TGCGCCAGCAGCTTCGCCTTGGAGGGCTATGGCTACACCTTC. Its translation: CASSFALEGYGYTF.

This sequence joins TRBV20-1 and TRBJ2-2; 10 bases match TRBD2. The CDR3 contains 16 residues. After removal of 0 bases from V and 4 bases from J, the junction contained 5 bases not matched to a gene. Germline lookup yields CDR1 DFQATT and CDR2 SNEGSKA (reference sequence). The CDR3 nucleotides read TGCAGTGCTAGAGATAGGACTAGCGGACGCACCGGGGAGCTGTTTTTT. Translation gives CSARDRTSGRTGELFF.

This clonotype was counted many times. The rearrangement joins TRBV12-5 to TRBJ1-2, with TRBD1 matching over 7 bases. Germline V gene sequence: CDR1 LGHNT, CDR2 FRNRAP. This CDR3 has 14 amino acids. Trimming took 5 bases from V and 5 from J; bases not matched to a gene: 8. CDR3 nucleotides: TGTGCTAGTGGTCCGTACAGGGGCGGGTATGGCTACACCTTC. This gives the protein CASGPYRGGYGYTF.

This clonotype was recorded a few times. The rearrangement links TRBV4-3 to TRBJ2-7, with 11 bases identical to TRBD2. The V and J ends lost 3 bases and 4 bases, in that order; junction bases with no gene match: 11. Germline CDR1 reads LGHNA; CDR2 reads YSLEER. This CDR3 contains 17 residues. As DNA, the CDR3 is TGCGCCAGCAGCCAGGGACTTCTAGCGGGGGGAACTTACGAGCAGTACTTC. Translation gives CASSQGLLAGGTYEQYF.

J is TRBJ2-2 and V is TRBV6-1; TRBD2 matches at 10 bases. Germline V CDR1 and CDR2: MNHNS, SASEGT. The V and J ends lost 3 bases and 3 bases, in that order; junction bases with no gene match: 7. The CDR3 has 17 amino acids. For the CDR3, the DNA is TGTGCCAGCAGTGAGGCTCGGCTAGCGGGGGACACCGGGGAGCTGTTTTTT. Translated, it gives CASSEARLAGDTGELFF.

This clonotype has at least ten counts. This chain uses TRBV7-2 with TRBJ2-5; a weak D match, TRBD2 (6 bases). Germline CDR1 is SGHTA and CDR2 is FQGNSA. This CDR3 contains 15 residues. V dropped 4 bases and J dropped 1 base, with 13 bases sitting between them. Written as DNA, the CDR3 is TGTGCCAGCAGCTCAAGCGTAGCGGCCCAAGAGACCCAGTACTTC. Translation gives CASSSSVAAQETQYF. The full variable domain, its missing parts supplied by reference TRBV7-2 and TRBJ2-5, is GAGVSQSPSNKVTEKGKDVELRCDPISGHTALYWYRQSLGQGLEFLIYFQGNSAPDKSGLPSDRFSAERTGGSVSTLTIQRTQQEDSAVYLCASSSSVAAQETQYFGPGTRLLVL.

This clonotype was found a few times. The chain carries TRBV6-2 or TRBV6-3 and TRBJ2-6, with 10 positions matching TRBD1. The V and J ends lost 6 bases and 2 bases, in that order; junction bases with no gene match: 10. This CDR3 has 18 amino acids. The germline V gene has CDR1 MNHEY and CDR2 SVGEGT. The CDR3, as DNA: TGTGCCAGCAGACACCGTGGGACAGGGGTAACTGGGGCCAACGTCCTGACTTTC. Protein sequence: CASRHRGTGVTGANVLTF.

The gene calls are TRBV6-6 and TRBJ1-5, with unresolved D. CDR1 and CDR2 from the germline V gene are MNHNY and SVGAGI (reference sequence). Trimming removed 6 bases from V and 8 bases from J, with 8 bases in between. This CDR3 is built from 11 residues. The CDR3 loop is CASRDREPQHF. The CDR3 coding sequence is TGTGCCAGCAGAGATCGAGAGCCCCAGCATTTT.

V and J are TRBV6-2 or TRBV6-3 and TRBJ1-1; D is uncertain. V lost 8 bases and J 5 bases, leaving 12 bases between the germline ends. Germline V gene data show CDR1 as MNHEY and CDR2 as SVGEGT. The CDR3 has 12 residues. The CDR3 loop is CASQAGRTEAFF. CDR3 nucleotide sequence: TGTGCCAGCCAAGCAGGCCGGACTGAAGCTTTCTTT.

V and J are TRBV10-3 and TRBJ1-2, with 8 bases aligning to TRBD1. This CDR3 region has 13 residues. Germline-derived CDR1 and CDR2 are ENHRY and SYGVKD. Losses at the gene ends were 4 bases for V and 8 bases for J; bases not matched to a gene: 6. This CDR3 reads CAISGGQGRGYTF. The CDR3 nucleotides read TGTGCCATCAGTGGTGGACAGGGCCGGGGCTACACCTTC.

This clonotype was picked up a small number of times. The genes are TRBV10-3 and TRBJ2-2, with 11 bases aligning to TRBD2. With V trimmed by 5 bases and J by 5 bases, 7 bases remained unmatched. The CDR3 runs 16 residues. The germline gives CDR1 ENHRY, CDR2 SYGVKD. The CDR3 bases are TGTGCCATCAGTCCCGGGACTAGCGGTCATACCGGGGAGCTGTTTTTT. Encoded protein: CAISPGTSGHTGELFF.

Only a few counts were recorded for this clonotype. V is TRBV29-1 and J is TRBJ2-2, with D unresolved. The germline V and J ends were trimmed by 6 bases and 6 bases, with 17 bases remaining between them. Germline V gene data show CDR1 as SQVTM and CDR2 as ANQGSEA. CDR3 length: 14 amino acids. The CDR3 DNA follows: TGCAGCGTAACCCCCCGATTCGCCGCCGGGGAGCTGTTTTTT. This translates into CSVTPRFAAGELFF.